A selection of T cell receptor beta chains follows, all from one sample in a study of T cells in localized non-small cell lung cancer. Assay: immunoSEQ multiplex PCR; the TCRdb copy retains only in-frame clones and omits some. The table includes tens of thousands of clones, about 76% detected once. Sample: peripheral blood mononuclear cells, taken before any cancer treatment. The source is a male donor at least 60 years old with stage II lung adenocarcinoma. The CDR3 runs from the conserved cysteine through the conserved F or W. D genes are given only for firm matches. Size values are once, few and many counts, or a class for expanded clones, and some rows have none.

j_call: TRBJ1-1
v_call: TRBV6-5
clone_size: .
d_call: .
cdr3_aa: CASSSMDTPNTEAFF
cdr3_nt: TGTGCCAGCAGTTCCATGGACACGCCGAACACTGAAGCTTTCTTT

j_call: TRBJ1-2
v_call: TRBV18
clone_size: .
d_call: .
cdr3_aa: CASSLAPDNGWSGYTF
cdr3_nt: TGTGCCAGCTCCCTCGCCCCGGACAACGGATGGAGTGGCTACACCTTC

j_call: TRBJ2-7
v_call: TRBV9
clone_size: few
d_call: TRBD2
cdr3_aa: CASSAPGLGTEQYF
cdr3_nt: TGTGCCAGCAGCGCCCCGGGACTAGGTACCGAGCAGTACTTC

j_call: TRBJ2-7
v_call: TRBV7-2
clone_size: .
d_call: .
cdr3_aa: CASSSQTYEQYF
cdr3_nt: TGTGCCAGCAGCTCACAAACCTACGAGCAGTACTTC

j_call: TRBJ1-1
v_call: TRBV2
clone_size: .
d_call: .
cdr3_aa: CASSDGGWGKNTEAFF
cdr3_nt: TGTGCCAGCAGTGACGGGGGATGGGGCAAGAACACTGAAGCTTTCTTT

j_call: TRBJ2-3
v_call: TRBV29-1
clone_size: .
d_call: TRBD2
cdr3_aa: CSVESGPTLAGGRTDTQYF
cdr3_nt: TGCAGCGTTGAATCGGGACCGACCCTAGCGGGAGGGAGGACAGATACGCAGTATTTT

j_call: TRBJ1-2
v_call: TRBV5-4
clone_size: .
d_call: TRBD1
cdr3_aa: CASSADRGAGYGYTF
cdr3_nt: TGTGCCAGCAGCGCAGACAGGGGCGCGGGGTATGGCTACACCTTC

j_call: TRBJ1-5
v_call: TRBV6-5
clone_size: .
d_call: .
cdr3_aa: CASSTGFNQPQHF
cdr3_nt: TGTGCCAGCAGCACAGGCTTCAATCAGCCCCAGCATTTT

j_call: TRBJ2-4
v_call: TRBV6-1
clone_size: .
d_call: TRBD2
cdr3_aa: CASSEGTSGGLAKNIQYF
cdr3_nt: TGTGCCAGCAGTGAAGGCACTAGCGGAGGGCTAGCCAAAAACATTCAGTACTTC

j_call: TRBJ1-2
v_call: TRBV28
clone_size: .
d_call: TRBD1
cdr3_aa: CASSLLAGGGYGYTF
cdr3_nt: TGTGCCAGCAGTTTATTGGCAGGGGGAGGCTATGGCTACACCTTC

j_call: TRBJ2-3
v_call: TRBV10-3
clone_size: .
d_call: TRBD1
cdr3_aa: CAISERQGGDTQYF
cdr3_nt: TGTGCCATCAGCGAGCGACAGGGGGGCGATACGCAGTATTTT

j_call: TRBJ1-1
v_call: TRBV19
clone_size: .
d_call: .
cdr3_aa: CASSKDRKGTEAFF
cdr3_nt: TGTGCCAGTAGTAAAGACAGGAAAGGCACTGAAGCTTTCTTT

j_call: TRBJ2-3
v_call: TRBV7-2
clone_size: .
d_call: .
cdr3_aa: CASRLGTFSTDTQYF
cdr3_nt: TGTGCCAGCAGACTTGGGACTTTCTCCACAGATACGCAGTATTTT

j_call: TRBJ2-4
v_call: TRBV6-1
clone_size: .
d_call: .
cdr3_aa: CASRQDGGNIQYF
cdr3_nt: TGTGCCAGCCGACAGGATGGCGGGAACATTCAGTACTTC

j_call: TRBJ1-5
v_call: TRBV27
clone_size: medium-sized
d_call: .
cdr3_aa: CASRAGTISNQPQHF
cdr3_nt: TGTGCCAGCAGGGCCGGGACAATTAGCAATCAGCCCCAGCATTTT

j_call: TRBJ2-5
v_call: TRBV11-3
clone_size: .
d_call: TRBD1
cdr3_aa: CASSLGSAGGEETQYF
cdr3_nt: TGTGCCAGCAGCTTAGGATCGGCAGGGGGCGAAGAGACCCAGTACTTC

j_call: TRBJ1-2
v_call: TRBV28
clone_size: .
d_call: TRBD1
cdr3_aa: CASSPTGGREGYTF
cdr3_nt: TGTGCCAGCAGTCCGACAGGGGGCCGGGAGGGCTACACCTTC

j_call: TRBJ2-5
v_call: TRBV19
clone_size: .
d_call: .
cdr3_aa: CASSIGGAQETQYF
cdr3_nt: TGTGCCAGTAGTATAGGAGGGGCTCAAGAGACCCAGTACTTC

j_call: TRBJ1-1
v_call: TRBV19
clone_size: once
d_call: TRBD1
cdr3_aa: CASRWAGGPTEAFF
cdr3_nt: TGTGCCAGTAGATGGGCAGGGGGCCCCACTGAAGCTTTCTTT

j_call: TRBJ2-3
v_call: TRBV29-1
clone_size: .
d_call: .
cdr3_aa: CSVTTVDTQYF
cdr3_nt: TGCAGCGTGACTACTGTAGATACGCAGTATTTT

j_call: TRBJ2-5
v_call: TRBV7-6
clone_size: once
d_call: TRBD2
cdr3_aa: CASSLAVPSGSRGETQYF
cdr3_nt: TGTGCCAGCAGCTTAGCGGTACCTAGCGGGAGTCGAGGAGAGACCCAGTACTTC

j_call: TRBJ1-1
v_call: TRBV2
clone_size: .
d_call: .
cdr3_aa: CASSEAWVSEAFF
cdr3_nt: TGTGCCAGCAGTGAAGCGTGGGTATCTGAAGCTTTCTTT

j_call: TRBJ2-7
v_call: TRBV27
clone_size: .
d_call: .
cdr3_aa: CASSVDRTTSYEQYF
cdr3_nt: TGTGCCAGCAGTGTAGACAGGACGACGTCCTACGAGCAGTACTTC

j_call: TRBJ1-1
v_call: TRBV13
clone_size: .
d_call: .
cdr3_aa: CASSSLGVEGTEAFF
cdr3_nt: TGTGCCAGCAGCTCCCTGGGGGTGGAGGGGACTGAAGCTTTCTTT

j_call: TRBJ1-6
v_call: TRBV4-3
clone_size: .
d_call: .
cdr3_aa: CASSQEAREWSPLHF
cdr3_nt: TGCGCCAGCAGCCAAGAGGCTAGGGAATGGTCACCCCTCCACTTT

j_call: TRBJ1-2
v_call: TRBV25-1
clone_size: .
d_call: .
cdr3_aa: CASSARGGSEDGYTF
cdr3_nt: TGTGCCAGCAGTGCCCGCGGCGGTTCGGAAGATGGCTACACCTTC

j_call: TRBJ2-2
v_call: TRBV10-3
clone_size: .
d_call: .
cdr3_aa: CAIRAQRNTGELFF
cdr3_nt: TGTGCCATCAGGGCACAGCGGAACACCGGGGAGCTGTTTTTT

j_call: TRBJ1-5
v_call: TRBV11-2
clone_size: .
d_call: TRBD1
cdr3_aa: CASSPGTGGGNQPQHF
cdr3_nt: TGTGCCAGCAGCCCTGGGACAGGGGGCGGGAATCAGCCCCAGCATTTT

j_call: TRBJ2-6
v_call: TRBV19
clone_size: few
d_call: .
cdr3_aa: CATGVTGANVLTF
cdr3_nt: TGTGCCACAGGGGTTACTGGGGCCAACGTCCTGACTTTC

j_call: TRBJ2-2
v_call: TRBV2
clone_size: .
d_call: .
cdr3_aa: CASMGLGRNTGELFF
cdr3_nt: TGTGCCAGCATGGGATTAGGGCGGAACACCGGGGAGCTGTTTTTT

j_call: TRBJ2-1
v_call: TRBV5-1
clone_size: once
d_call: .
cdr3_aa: CASSLATGSSYNEQFF
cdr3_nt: TGCGCCAGCAGCTTGGCTACGGGGAGCTCCTACAATGAGCAGTTCTTC

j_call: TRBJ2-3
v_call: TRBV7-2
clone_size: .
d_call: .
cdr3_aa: CASSPSQGTQYF
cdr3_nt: TGTGCCAGCAGCCCTTCACAGGGTACGCAGTATTTT

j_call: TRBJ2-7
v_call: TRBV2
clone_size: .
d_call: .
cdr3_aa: CASRRGPYEQYF
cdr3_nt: TGTGCCAGCAGACGGGGGCCCTACGAGCAGTACTTC

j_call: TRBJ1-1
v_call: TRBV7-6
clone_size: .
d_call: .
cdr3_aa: CASSPQYGGNTEAFF
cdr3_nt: TGTGCCAGCAGCCCACAGTACGGGGGAAACACTGAAGCTTTCTTT

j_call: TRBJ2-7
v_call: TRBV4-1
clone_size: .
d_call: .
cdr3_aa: CASSQDAQSGRKSSYEQYF
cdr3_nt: TGCGCCAGCAGCCAAGACGCCCAATCGGGCAGGAAGAGCTCCTACGAGCAGTACTTC

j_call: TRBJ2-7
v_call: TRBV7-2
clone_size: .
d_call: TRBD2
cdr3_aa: CASSFGTTGTSLKQYF
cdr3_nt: TGTGCCAGCAGCTTTGGAACTACCGGGACTAGTCTTAAGCAGTACTTC

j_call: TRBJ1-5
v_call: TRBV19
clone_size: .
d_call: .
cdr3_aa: CASSRDLNQPQHF
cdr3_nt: TGTGCCAGTAGTAGAGACCTCAATCAGCCCCAGCATTTT

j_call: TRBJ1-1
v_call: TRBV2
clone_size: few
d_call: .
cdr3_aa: CASSDWPGGTEAFF
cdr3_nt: TGTGCCAGCAGTGACTGGCCCGGGGGCACTGAAGCTTTCTTT

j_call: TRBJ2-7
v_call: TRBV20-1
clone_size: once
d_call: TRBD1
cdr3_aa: CSAQAGTGNLF
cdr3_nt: TGCAGTGCTCAGGCCGGGACAGGGAATCTCTTC

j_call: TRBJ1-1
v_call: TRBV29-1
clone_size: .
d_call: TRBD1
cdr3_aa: CSGEGPPGGGGTEAFF
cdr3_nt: TGCAGCGGGGAAGGCCCCCCAGGGGGCGGGGGCACTGAAGCTTTCTTT

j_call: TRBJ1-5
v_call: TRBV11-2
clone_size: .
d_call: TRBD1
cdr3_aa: CASSSGQAGNQPQHF
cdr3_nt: TGTGCCAGCAGCTCCGGACAGGCAGGCAATCAGCCCCAGCATTTT

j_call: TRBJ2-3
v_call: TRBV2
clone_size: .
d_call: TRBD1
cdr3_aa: CASRLQGVFQDTQYF
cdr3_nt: TGTGCCAGCAGACTTCAGGGGGTCTTTCAAGATACGCAGTATTTT

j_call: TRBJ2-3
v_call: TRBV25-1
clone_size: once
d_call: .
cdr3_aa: CASSESGSTDTQYF
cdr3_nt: TGTGCCAGCAGTGAATCCGGGAGCACAGATACGCAGTATTTT

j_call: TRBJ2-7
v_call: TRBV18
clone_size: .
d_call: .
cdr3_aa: CASSPTGSEQYF
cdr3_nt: TGTGCCAGCTCACCTACAGGTTCCGAGCAGTACTTC

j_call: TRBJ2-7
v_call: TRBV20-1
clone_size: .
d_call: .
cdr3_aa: CSGTGQKEQYF
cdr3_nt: TGCAGTGGGACCGGTCAGAAAGAGCAGTACTTC

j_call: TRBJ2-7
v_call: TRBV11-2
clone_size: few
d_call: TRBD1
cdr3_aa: CASSPGTGGLYEQYF
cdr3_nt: TGTGCCAGCAGCCCTGGGACAGGGGGCCTCTACGAGCAGTACTTC

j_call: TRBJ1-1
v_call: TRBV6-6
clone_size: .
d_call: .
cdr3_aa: CASRGPPEGTEAFF
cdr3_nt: TGTGCCAGCCGGGGACCCCCGGAAGGGACTGAAGCTTTCTTT

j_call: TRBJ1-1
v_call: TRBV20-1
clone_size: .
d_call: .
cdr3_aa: CSASKGGTAFF
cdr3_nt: TGCAGTGCTAGCAAGGGCGGGACGGCTTTCTTT

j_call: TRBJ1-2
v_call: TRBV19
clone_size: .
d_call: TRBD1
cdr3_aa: CASSSTGAPNYGYTF
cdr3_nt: TGTGCCAGTAGTTCCACAGGGGCGCCTAACTATGGCTACACCTTC